This T cell receptor beta chain was obtained from a study of CD8 T cells in ankylosing spondylitis. General study results and limits: Among TCR beta sequences, a motif of several highly homologous variants appeared characteristic of ankylosing spondylitis blood. Certain motif variants had earlier been reported in reactive arthritis synovial fluid and blood.

Only a few counts were recorded for this clonotype. Antigen: not known. The CDR3 totals 15 residues. Germline CDR1 reads SGHRS; CDR2 reads YFSETQ. With 0 bases removed from V and 5 bases from J, the gap between germline ends came to 15 bases. Construction of TCR beta libraries was performed using quantitative 5'-RACE with molecular barcodes. TCRdb reprocessed the 5' RACE reads via MiXCR and lists one record per CDR3 protein. The sample lists around 450,000 distinct CDR3 sequences; roughly a quarter were seen once. The chain combines TRBV5-1 with TRBJ2-7; D is unclear. This clonotype originated in a male donor with ankylosing spondylitis. The sequenced sample consisted of blood, either unsorted or a sorted T cell fraction (not recorded which). Here the CDR3 DNA reads TGCGCCAGCAGCTTGGCTCTGAACGGCTATAACGAGCAGTACTTC. Protein sequence: CASSLALNGYNEQYF.